This TCR beta chain emerged from a study of blood T cell repertoires in COVID-19. Looking at the study overall: There were acute and convalescent COVID-19 samples, and they came from the United States, Italy and Spain. The analysed material was cDNA or gDNA that came from T cells, B-cell-depleted T cells, or PBMCs.

The CDR3 spans 14 residues. Trimming pared 7 bases from V and 2 bases from J, leaving 14 bases between. Germline CDR1 and CDR2: LNHDA and SQIVND (reference sequence). Seattle researchers signed up patients amid active infection and tracked them longitudinally. How the authors handled the data: Reference gene primer amplification in the assay estimated nucleated cell counts. The repertoire was sequenced with immunoSEQ multiplex PCR; TCRdb's copy has only in-frame clones and lacks some. V and J calls and clone size are copied from that table; D and trimming were computed from the DNA. The table includes fewer than 300,000 clones, 75% to 95% detected once.

Sequenced sample: peripheral blood. This receptor was obtained from a person under 35 with COVID-19, enrolled during active disease. This rearrangement joins TRBV19 to TRBJ1-2, with D perhaps matching TRBD1 (5 bases). The CDR3, as DNA: TGTGCCAGTACCTCTCGGGGGGGGAACTATGGCTACACCTTC. Its protein is CASTSRGGNYGYTF. The variable domain in full, completed from reference TRBV19 and TRBJ1-2, reads DGGITQSPKYLFRKEGQNVTLSCEQNLNHDAMYWYRQDPGQGLRLIYYSQIVNDFQKGDIAEGYSVSREKKESFPLTVTSAQKNPTAFYLCASTSRGGNYGYTFGSGTRLTVV.